What follows are 5 T cell receptor beta chains derived from one specimen sequenced in a study of cytomegalovirus exposure and HLA in healthy donors. The PCR used 60 Vbeta and 13 Jbeta primers. TCRdb's table, derived via immunoSEQ multiplex PCR, lists solely in-frame clones and lacks some. Of fewer than 150,000 clones listed, about 80% are singletons. Sequenced: PBMCs. These receptors all come from a man in his late teens or twenties in good health and CMV-seronegative.

The rearrangement uses TRBV5-8 and TRBJ2-7; 11 bases match TRBD2. V gave up 4 bases and J gave up 0 bases; unmatched junction bases: 6. The germline V gene has CDR1 SGHTS and CDR2 YDEGEE. The CDR3 is made up of 16 amino acids. The CDR3, as DNA: TGTGCCAGCAGCGCCAGACTAGCGGGACGCTCCTACGAGCAGTACTTC. Its translation: CASSARLAGRSYEQYF.

In its sample, this clone was seen once. The V gene is TRBV5-4, the J gene TRBJ2-7, with D unresolved. The germline V gene encodes CDR1 SGHNT and CDR2 YYREEE (reference sequence). The CDR3 length is 16 residues. With 0 bases removed from V and 2 bases from J, the gap between germline ends came to 15 bases. The CDR3 nucleotides are TGTGCCAGCAGCTTGGACCTGAACGGTGCTGCCTACGAGCAGTACTTC. Its translation is CASSLDLNGAAYEQYF.

This CDR3 reads CASSKLLGGGDTGELFF. CDR3 bases: TGTGCCAGCAGTAAGCTACTAGGCGGGGGTGACACCGGGGAGCTGTTTTTT. The chain employs TRBV27 and TRBJ2-2, with TRBD2 matching 7 bases. Trimming took 5 bases from V and 3 from J; bases not matched to a gene: 12. This CDR3 has 17 amino acids. Germline lookup yields CDR1 MNHEY and CDR2 SMNVEV (reference sequence).

The chain uses TRBV5-8 and TRBJ1-1; D is ambiguous. CDR3 length equals 16 residues. Per germline, CDR1 SGHTS and CDR2 YDEGEE. Deletions cut 0 bases from V and 6 bases from J, with 18 bases between. The CDR3 reads CASSLGHFGSSAEAFF. The DNA of the CDR3 is TGTGCCAGCAGCTTGGGCCACTTTGGGAGCTCGGCTGAAGCTTTCTTT.

This clone occurred once. The chain links TRBV5-8 to TRBJ2-1, with a tentative D call TRBD1 (6 bases). Germline V gene data show CDR1 as SGHTS and CDR2 as YDEGEE. The CDR3 extends over 16 amino acids. Trimming shortened V by 2 bases and J by 8 bases, and 20 bases separated the two germline ends. The CDR3 DNA follows: TGTGCCAGCAGCTTAAGGTGGCAGGGGAACACAGATGAGCAGTTCTTC. It specifies CASSLRWQGNTDEQFF.